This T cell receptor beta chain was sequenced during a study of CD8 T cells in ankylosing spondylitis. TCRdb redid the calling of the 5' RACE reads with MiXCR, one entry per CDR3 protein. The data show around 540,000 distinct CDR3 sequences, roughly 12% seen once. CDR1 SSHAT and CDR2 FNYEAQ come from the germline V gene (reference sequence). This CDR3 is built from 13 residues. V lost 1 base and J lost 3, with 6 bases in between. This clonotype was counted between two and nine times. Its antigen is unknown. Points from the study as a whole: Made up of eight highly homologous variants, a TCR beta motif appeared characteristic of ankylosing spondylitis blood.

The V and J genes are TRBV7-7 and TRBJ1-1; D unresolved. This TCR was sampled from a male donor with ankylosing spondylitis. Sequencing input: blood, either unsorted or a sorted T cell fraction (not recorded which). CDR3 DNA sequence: TGTGCCAGCAGCTTAGACACATACACTGAAGCTTTCTTT. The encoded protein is CASSLDTYTEAFF.